The 27 T cell receptor beta chains reported below all come from one sample, sequenced in a study of cytomegalovirus exposure and HLA in healthy donors. PCR was performed using 60 Vbeta and 13 Jbeta primers. Libraries were prepared by immunoSEQ multiplex PCR; TCRdb keeps only in-frame clonotypes and omits some of them. The sample shows approximately 120,000 clones, 60% to 85% of them seen only once. The sample taken for sequencing was PBMCs. These receptor sequences come from a man younger than 40 in good health and CMV-seronegative.

V gene TRBV11-2 combines with J gene TRBJ2-3; 9 bases align to TRBD1. Germline CDR1 SGHAT, CDR2 FQNNGV. The V and J ends lost 6 bases and 1 base, in that order; junction bases with no gene match: 5. There are 15 residues in the CDR3. CDR3 in DNA: TGTGCCAGCAGGGGTCGGACAGGGGGCACAGATACGCAGTATTTT. It encodes CASRGRTGGTDTQYF.

Notes on this clone: The sample has other DNA sequences that encode this CDR3 too. The rearrangement uses TRBV9 and TRBJ2-2; TRBD2 matches at 8 bases. Looked up from germline, CDR1 is SGDLS and CDR2 is YYNGEE. The CDR3 totals 17 residues. V gave up 0 bases and J gave up 5 bases; unmatched junction bases: 9. The CDR3 region is CASSVDLGGRRTGELFF. The CDR3 nucleotides read TGTGCCAGCAGCGTAGATTTAGGCGGGAGGCGGACCGGGGAGCTGTTTTTT.

This chain connects TRBV27 to TRBJ2-7; 9 positions match TRBD1. Germline CDR1 is MNHEY and CDR2 is SMNVEV (reference sequence). This CDR3 has 16 amino acids. With 5 bases clipped from V and 6 bases from J, the junction kept 14 bases outside the gene matches. The CDR3 DNA is TGTGCCAGCAGTCCGGCCCCCGGGACAGGGAGGGGCGAGCAGTACTTC. Protein product: CASSPAPGTGRGEQYF.

V and J are TRBV5-1 and TRBJ1-1, with 7 bases lining up with TRBD1. The trim removed 1 base at V and 1 base at J, leaving 10 bases unmatched. Germline-derived CDR1 and CDR2 are SGHRS and YFSETQ. The CDR3 sequence is 17 residues long. CDR3 protein: CASSLQGTAIGNTEAFF. As DNA, the CDR3 is TGCGCCAGCAGCTTGCAAGGGACAGCAATCGGGAACACTGAAGCTTTCTTT. The full variable domain, rest sourced from reference TRBV5-1 and TRBJ1-1, is KAGVTQTPRYLIKTRGQQVTLSCSPISGHRSVSWYQQTPGQGLQFLFEYFSETQRNKGNFPGRFSGRQFSNSRSEMNVSTLELGDSALYLCASSLQGTAIGNTEAFFGQGTRLTVV.

V usage is TRBV30 and J usage is TRBJ1-6; tentative D call: TRBD1 (5 bases). The germline CDR1 and CDR2 sequences are GTSNPN and SVGIG (reference sequence). This CDR3 has 13 residues. V lost 0 bases and J 6 bases, leaving 6 bases between the germline ends. The CDR3 DNA follows: TGTGCCTGGAGTGTAGGGGTTAATTCACCCCTCCACTTT. Protein: CAWSVGVNSPLHF.

The CDR3 protein is CASSYARTGGNTEAFF. The CDR3 coding sequence is TGTGCCAGCAGTTACGCCCGCACAGGGGGGAACACTGAAGCTTTCTTT. This sequence joins TRBV6-5 and TRBJ1-1; 8 nucleotides agree with TRBD1. V dropped 2 bases and J dropped 1; count of bases not matched to a gene: 6. From germline, CDR1 is MNHEY and CDR2 SVGAGI. CDR3 length equals 16 residues.

The CDR3 sequence is CASSLVERDRGPNYGYTF. CDR3 in DNA: TGTGCCAGCAGCTTAGTGGAAAGGGACAGGGGGCCTAACTATGGCTACACCTTC. V is TRBV7-7 and J is TRBJ1-2; TRBD1 matches 12 bases. V was pared by 1 base and J by 0 bases, with 6 bases of the junction left unmatched. Germline CDR1 and CDR2: SSHAT and FNYEAQ (reference sequence). This CDR3 comprises 18 residues.

This chain connects TRBV4-1 to TRBJ1-6; D ambiguous. Per germline, CDR1 MGHRA and CDR2 YSYEKL. V lost 0 bases and J 0 bases, leaving 12 bases between the germline ends. The CDR3 runs 18 residues. The chain's CDR3 is CASSQDLVGSSYNSPLHF. CDR3 nucleotide sequence: TGCGCCAGCAGCCAAGATCTGGTAGGGAGCTCCTATAATTCACCCCTCCACTTT.

The V and J genes are TRBV9 and TRBJ1-1; the D is unclear. The V end was cut by 3 bases, the J end by 2 bases, with 5 bases between. Germline loops: CDR1 SGDLS, CDR2 YYNGEE. The CDR3 spans 12 residues. This CDR3 is CASSAYNTEAFF. The CDR3 DNA follows: TGTGCCAGCAGCGCTTATAACACTGAAGCTTTCTTT. The full variable domain, completed using reference TRBV9 and TRBJ1-1, is DSGVTQTPKHLITATGQRVTLRCSPRSGDLSVYWYQQSLDQGLQFLIQYYNGEERAKGNILERFSAQQFPDLHSELNLSSLELGDSALYFCASSAYNTEAFFGQGTRLTVV.

The DNA for the CDR3 is TGTGCAAGTCGCCCGACAGGGGAAAGCAATCAGCCCCAGCATTTT. Protein product: CASRPTGESNQPQHF. The gene calls are TRBV12-2 and TRBJ1-5; the D call TRBD1 from the table was never checked on the DNA. TRBV12-2 is a known pseudogene. CDR3 length: 15 residues.

In this sample, this clone turned up once. This chain connects TRBV2 to TRBJ1-2; tentative D call: TRBD1 (5 bases). The V and J ends lost 3 bases and 5 bases respectively, with 10 bases between them. Germline-derived CDR1 and CDR2 are SNHLY and FYNNEI. The CDR3 has 13 residues. The CDR3 sequence is CASSDPQGYGYTF. Here the CDR3 DNA reads TGTGCCAGCAGTGACCCCCAGGGATATGGCTACACCTTC. Using reference TRBV2 and TRBJ1-2 for the parts outside the CDR3, the full variable domain is EPEVTQTPSHQVTQMGQEVILRCVPISNHLYFYWYRQILGQKVEFLVSFYNNEISEKSEIFDDQFSVERPDGSNFTLKIRSTKLEDSAMYFCASSDPQGYGYTFGSGTRLTVV.

The CDR3 spells CATSRPWGGVNTGELFF. The CDR3 DNA follows: TGTGCCACCAGCAGACCTTGGGGGGGGGTGAACACCGGGGAGCTGTTTTTT. This sequence joins TRBV15 and TRBJ2-2, with 7 bases that match TRBD2. With V trimmed by 2 bases and J by 1 base, 7 bases remained unmatched. The CDR3 has 17 residues. Per germline, CDR1 LNHNV and CDR2 YYDKDF (reference sequence). Together with reference TRBV15 and TRBJ2-2, the CDR3 gives the full variable domain: DAMVIQNPRYQVTQFGKPVTLSCSQTLNHNVMYWYQQKSSQAPKLLFHYYDKDFNNEADTPDNFQSRRPNTSFCFLDIRSPGLGDTAMYLCATSRPWGGVNTGELFFGEGSRLTVL.

DNA for the CDR3: TGTGCCAGCGTTGACAGGGGTTATAGCAATCAGCCCCAGCATTTT. This codes for CASVDRGYSNQPQHF. V usage is TRBV6-5 and J usage is TRBJ1-5; 8 bases map to TRBD1. Germline values: CDR1 MNHEY, CDR2 SVGAGI. Trimming at V came to 8 bases and at J to 0 bases, leaving 6 bases not matched to a gene. The CDR3 contains 15 residues.

The chain is built from TRBV4-1 and TRBJ2-1; D unresolved. Germline CDR1 MGHRA, CDR2 YSYEKL. With 1 base removed from V and 6 bases from J, the gap between germline ends came to 10 bases. The CDR3 is made up of 14 amino acids. The CDR3 loop is CASSQGLNTNEQFF. The CDR3 DNA follows: TGCGCCAGCAGCCAAGGTCTTAACACCAATGAGCAGTTCTTC.

This chain links TRBV6-5 with TRBJ2-1, with 12 positions matching TRBD2. The CDR3 runs to 16 residues. V lost 0 bases to trimming and J lost 7 bases; unmatched junction nucleotides: 4. CDR1 and CDR2 (germline): MNHEY, SVGAGI. This CDR3 reads CASSYSGLAGGNEQFF. In nucleotides, the CDR3 is TGTGCCAGCAGTTACTCGGGACTAGCGGGCGGTAATGAGCAGTTCTTC.

J is TRBJ1-1 and V is TRBV27; 8 nucleotides align to TRBD1. CDR1 and CDR2 (germline): MNHEY, SMNVEV (reference sequence). This CDR3 contains 16 residues. V was pared by 2 bases and J by 0 bases, with 5 bases of the junction left unmatched. The CDR3 DNA is TGTGCCAGCAGTTTAACCTGGACAGGGCTGAACACTGAAGCTTTCTTT. Its translation: CASSLTWTGLNTEAFF.

This sequence joins TRBV6-5 and TRBJ1-4; D not certain. Trimming took off 1 base at V and 6 bases at J, with 9 bases between the two ends. The CDR3 extends over 14 amino acids. Germline V lookup: CDR1 MNHEY, CDR2 SVGAGI. CDR3 amino acids: CASSYLGLDEKLFF. Here the CDR3 DNA reads TGTGCCAGCAGTTACTTGGGCTTGGATGAAAAACTGTTTTTT.

The V call is TRBV9, the J call TRBJ1-1, with D possibly matching TRBD1 (5 bases). CDR1 and CDR2 (germline): SGDLS, YYNGEE. The ends were cut back, 1 base at V and 5 bases at J, with 9 bases in the middle. This CDR3 is built from 13 residues. CDR3 in amino acids: CASSVSGGTEAFF. Written as DNA, the CDR3 is TGTGCCAGCAGCGTAAGCGGGGGGACTGAAGCTTTCTTT.

The CDR3 bases are TGTGCCACAGGACAGGGTGGCTACAATGAGCAGTTCTTC. Its translation is CATGQGGYNEQFF. The chain carries TRBV28 and TRBJ2-1; 8 positions match TRBD1. The junction had 5 bases not matched to a gene; V was cut back by 10 bases and J by 3 bases. The germline V gene has CDR1 MDHEN and CDR2 SYDVKM. The CDR3 runs to 13 residues.

The V call is TRBV30, the J call TRBJ1-6; tentatively, D is TRBD1 (6 bases). CDR1 and CDR2 from the germline V gene are GTSNPN and SVGIG (reference sequence). The CDR3 covers 13 residues. Trimming removed 2 bases from V and 8 bases from J, with 10 bases in between. CDR3 in DNA: TGTGCCTGGAGTACAGGGTTAGATTCACCCCTCCACTTT. It specifies CAWSTGLDSPLHF.

The chain carries TRBV2 and TRBJ2-2; the match to TRBD1 covers 9 bases. Unmatched junction bases numbered 9, after V lost 7 bases and J lost 6 bases. Germline CDR1 SNHLY, CDR2 FYNNEI. The CDR3 extends over 15 amino acids. CDR3 residues: CASNQDRGASGELFF. The CDR3 DNA reads as TGTGCCAGCAACCAGGACAGGGGCGCATCCGGGGAGCTGTTTTTT.

The CDR3 DNA is TGTGCCAGCAGCTTGGGACAGGGGAAAGGGGAGACCCAGTACTTC. Its translation is CASSLGQGKGETQYF. J is TRBJ2-5 and V is TRBV5-6; the match to TRBD1 covers 8 bases. The V gene end was trimmed by 0 bases and the J gene end by 5 bases; junction bases not matched to a gene: 6. The CDR3 covers 15 residues. CDR1 is SGHDT, CDR2 YYEEEE, per germline.

V usage is TRBV28 and J usage is TRBJ1-5; weak D call: TRBD1 (6 bases). Trimming cost V 5 bases and J 2 bases, with 19 bases left between them. CDR1 and CDR2 from the germline V gene are MDHEN and SYDVKM. This CDR3 is built from 17 residues. For the CDR3, the DNA is TGTGCCAGCAGTAACCTCGGGGCAGGGGTTGGCAATCAGCCCCAGCATTTT. It yields the protein CASSNLGAGVGNQPQHF.

The chain joins TRBV30 to TRBJ2-7; 7 bases map to TRBD2. CDR1 GTSNPN and CDR2 SVGIG come from the germline V gene (reference sequence). This CDR3 has 16 amino acids. Unmatched junction bases numbered 9, after V lost 0 bases and J lost 1 base. The chain's CDR3 is CAWSVRGEGRSYEQYF. CDR3 DNA: TGTGCCTGGAGTGTACGAGGGGAGGGGAGGTCCTACGAGCAGTACTTC.

J is TRBJ1-1 and V is TRBV28, with 8 bases identical to TRBD1. This CDR3 is built from 13 residues. CDR1 and CDR2 from the germline V gene are MDHEN and SYDVKM. V lost 7 bases to trimming and J lost 7 bases; unmatched junction nucleotides: 8. This CDR3 reads CASTLLGQGEAFF. In nucleotides, the CDR3 is TGTGCCAGCACTCTCTTAGGACAGGGTGAAGCTTTCTTT.

This chain connects TRBV5-6 to TRBJ2-7; TRBD1 matches 11 bases. V gave up 0 bases and J gave up 5 bases; unmatched junction bases: 4. The CDR3 covers 15 residues. Germline V gives CDR1 SGHDT, CDR2 YYEEEE. The CDR3 sequence: CASSLGTGGFDEQYF. CDR3 in DNA: TGTGCCAGCAGCTTGGGGACAGGGGGCTTCGACGAGCAGTACTTC.

J is TRBJ2-7 and V is TRBV19; possibly TRBD1 for D (5 bases). CDR3 length: 13 residues. V lost 4 bases and J lost 4, with 11 bases in between. The germline V gene has CDR1 LNHDA and CDR2 SQIVND (reference sequence). The CDR3 nucleotides read TGTGCCAGTAGTAGAACGACAGCTTACGAGCAGTACTTC. Residues: CASSRTTAYEQYF.